The 18 T cell receptor beta chains given below trace back to one sample, sequenced in a study of patients and donors after allogeneic stem cell transplantation. TCRdb reprocessed the RT-PCR reads via MiXCR and lists one record per CDR3 protein. The data show about 150,000 distinct CDR3 sequences, approximately 22% seen once. Input material: blood, either unsorted or a sorted T cell fraction (not recorded which). Receptors were obtained from a human donor who was either an allogeneic HSCT recipient or a stem cell or donor lymphocyte infusion donor (not recorded which). It is not recorded whose cells these are; they may come from a transplant donor.

This clonotype occurred a few times. This chain uses TRBV6-5 with TRBJ2-7; no definite D call. From germline, CDR1 is MNHEY and CDR2 SVGAGI. The V gene lost 4 bases and the J gene lost 1 base, with 8 bases spanning the gap. CDR3 size: 13 residues. The CDR3 region is CASSLTVSYEQYF. The CDR3 DNA is TGTGCCAGCAGTTTGACGGTATCCTACGAGCAGTACTTC.

This sequence joins TRBV12-3 or TRBV12-4 and TRBJ2-7; 13 nucleotides match TRBD2. Germline trimming cut 5 bases from V and 4 bases from J; bases unmatched to any gene: 8. This CDR3 is 16 amino acids long. CDR3 DNA: TGTGCCAGCAGTACGGGACTAGCGGGAAGTTTTTACGAGCAGTACTTC. This sequence encodes CASSTGLAGSFYEQYF.

The chain uses TRBV7-3 and TRBJ2-5; 7 bases map to TRBD1. This CDR3 is 16 amino acids long. The germline V gene encodes CDR1 SGHTA and CDR2 FQGTGA. V trimming: 4 bases; J trimming: 5 bases; junction bases outside the gene matches: 13. The DNA for the CDR3 is TGTGCCAGCAGCTATGGCACAGGGGCTGCCCGGGAGACCCAGTACTTC. Translated: CASSYGTGAARETQYF.

Regarding this clonotype: One end of the junction is discordant with germline, which a read error may explain. Here the CDR3 reads CASSLSQGTPYEQYF. Here the CDR3 DNA reads TGTGCCAGCAGTCTATCTCAGGGGACGCCCTACGAGCAGTACTTC. The rearrangement joins TRBV27 to TRBJ2-7; D perhaps matches TRBD1 (6 bases). Germline V gives CDR1 MNHEY, CDR2 SMNVEV (reference sequence). The CDR3 consists of 15 residues.

The chain is built from TRBV12-3 or TRBV12-4 and TRBJ2-5, with D possibly being TRBD1 (7 bases). Trimming left V 5 bases short and J 7 bases short, with 14 bases between. CDR3 length: 13 amino acids. CDR3 in amino acids: CASSPRQGGTQYF. Written as DNA, the CDR3 is TGTGCCAGCAGTCCCCGACAGGGAGGGACCCAGTACTTC.

The chain recombines TRBV20-1 with TRBJ1-4; D perhaps matches TRBD1 (6 bases). The germline V gene has CDR1 DFQATT and CDR2 SNEGSKA (reference sequence). Trimming shortened V by 6 bases and J by 2 bases, and 10 bases separated the two germline ends. The CDR3 runs 13 residues. The CDR3 DNA sequence: TGCAGTGCCTACGGACAGACTAATGAAAAACTGTTTTTT. Translating it yields CSAYGQTNEKLFF.

V usage is TRBV20-1 and J usage is TRBJ2-2; the D gene is possibly TRBD2 (6 bases). The germline V gene has CDR1 DFQATT and CDR2 SNEGSKA (reference sequence). CDR3 length: 16 residues. Trimming pared 5 bases from V and 2 bases from J, leaving 18 bases between. CDR3 amino acids: CSAVRHAGINTGELFF. CDR3 coding DNA: TGCAGTGCTGTTCGCCATGCGGGGATAAACACCGGGGAGCTGTTTTTT.

This chain links TRBV21-1 with TRBJ2-7; TRBD2 reflects the table's D call only, with no check against the DNA. TRBV21-1 is described as a pseudogene. The CDR3 extends over 13 amino acids. The CDR3 loop is CASSNELADEQYF. In DNA, the CDR3 is TGTGCCAGCAGCAATGAGCTAGCGGACGAGCAGTACTTC.

This clonotype has a count of ten or more. The V gene is TRBV28, the J gene TRBJ1-1; the D gene is possibly TRBD1 (6 bases). The germline V gene encodes CDR1 MDHEN and CDR2 SYDVKM. Deletions cut 5 bases from V and 7 bases from J, with 17 bases between. The CDR3 runs to 14 residues. The CDR3 DNA sequence: TGTGCCAGCAGTGGGGGAGGGGGTCTAGGTGAAGCTTTCTTT. It encodes CASSGGGGLGEAFF.

V and J are TRBV20-1 and TRBJ1-1; D gene ambiguous. V was pared by 6 bases and J by 4 bases, with 18 bases between. CDR1 DFQATT and CDR2 SNEGSKA come from the germline V gene (reference sequence). The CDR3 covers 14 residues. CDR3 nucleotide sequence: TGCAGTGCCCACACCCGGGGAGAAGCCACTGAAGCTTTCTTT. It yields the protein CSAHTRGEATEAFF.

Ten or more counts support this clonotype. This rearrangement joins TRBV29-1 to TRBJ1-1; D gene unclear. V was trimmed by 8 bases and J by 5 bases, leaving 18 bases between them. Germline CDR1 reads SQVTM; CDR2 reads ANQGSEA. The CDR3 extends over 13 amino acids. CDR3 sequence (DNA): TGCAGCACACAGTATGGGGTCCGTACTGAAGCTTTCTTT. It translates to CSTQYGVRTEAFF. Filled out from reference TRBV29-1 and TRBJ1-1, the complete variable domain reads SAVISQKPSRDICQRGTSLTIQCQVDSQVTMMFWYRQQPGQSLTLIATANQGSEATYESGFVIDKFPISRPNLTFSTLTVSNMSPEDSSIYLCSTQYGVRTEAFFGQGTRLTVV.

V gene TRBV10-3 combines with J gene TRBJ1-6; tentative D call: TRBD1 (6 bases). The CDR3 consists of 15 residues. Germline CDR1 ENHRY, CDR2 SYGVKD. V was pared by 5 bases and J by 10 bases, with 18 bases between. The CDR3 sequence: CAISTTTGTSSPLHF. The CDR3 region has the DNA TGTGCCATCAGTACTACCACAGGGACCTCCTCACCCCTCCACTTT.

This rearrangement joins TRBV7-9 to TRBJ1-2; the match to TRBD1 covers 7 bases. The germline gives CDR1 SEHNR, CDR2 FQNEAQ (reference sequence). V trimming: 5 bases; J trimming: 5 bases; junction bases outside the gene matches: 11. CDR3 length equals 15 residues. The CDR3 sequence: CASSRSTGDSYGYTF. CDR3 nucleotide sequence: TGTGCCAGCAGCCGCTCAACAGGGGATAGTTATGGCTACACCTTC.

This clonotype was seen more than once but under ten times. The DNA for the CDR3 is TGTGCCAGCAGTTTACGGCAGGGTGGCACAGATACGCAGTATTTT. Encoded protein: CASSLRQGGTDTQYF. The V call is TRBV28, the J call TRBJ2-3, with a weak D call TRBD1 (5 bases). V was shortened by 2 bases and J by 1 base, with 10 bases between the two germline ends. The CDR3 extends over 15 amino acids. The V gene's germline CDR1 is MDHEN and CDR2 SYDVKM.

V gene TRBV6-5 combines with J gene TRBJ1-2; 10 positions agree with TRBD1. The CDR3 spans 15 residues. The V gene's germline CDR1 is MNHEY and CDR2 SVGAGI. Trimming took 3 bases from V and 0 from J; bases not matched to a gene: 1. This CDR3 reads CASSYDRGPNYGYTF. For the CDR3, the DNA is TGTGCCAGCAGTTATGACAGGGGGCCTAACTATGGCTACACCTTC.

This clonotype was picked up a small number of times. The chain joins TRBV12-3 or TRBV12-4 to TRBJ1-1, with D tentatively TRBD1 (6 bases). V lost 6 bases and J lost 7, with 21 bases in between. The CDR3 has 15 amino acids. The CDR3 reads CASRRGLGTPFEAFF. In DNA, the CDR3 is TGTGCCAGCAGACGTGGGTTGGGGACACCTTTTGAAGCTTTCTTT.

The rearrangement joins TRBV5-1 to TRBJ2-1; 7 bases agree with TRBD1. The CDR3 is 15 amino acids. Per the germline V gene, CDR1 is SGHRS and CDR2 is YFSETQ. V lost 4 bases, J lost 2 bases, and 6 bases stayed unmatched. The CDR3 protein is CASSRRQGPYNEQFF. CDR3 nucleotide sequence: TGCGCCAGCAGCCGGAGACAGGGCCCCTACAATGAGCAGTTCTTC.

The CDR3 region is CASSFLRVMNTEAFF. The DNA of the CDR3 is TGTGCCAGCAGTTTCCTCAGGGTAATGAACACTGAAGCTTTCTTT. The chain recombines TRBV12-3 or TRBV12-4 with TRBJ1-1, with a tentative D call TRBD1 (5 bases). The V end was cut by 3 bases, the J end by 0 bases, with 11 bases between. The CDR3 extends over 15 amino acids.